This T cell receptor (beta chain) originates from a study of glioma-infiltrating T cells. Findings of the study overall: Very few CDR3 sequences were shared between tissue and blood. Above-expected tissue-blood divergence occurred in all gliomas, most in low-grade ones.

This clonotype is judged medium-sized. Its antigen is still unknown. Germline-derived CDR1 and CDR2 are SGHTA and FQGNSA. The V end was cut by 1 base, the J end by 2 bases, with 5 bases between. The CDR3 covers 13 residues. Amplification of TCR alpha and beta CDR3 regions from RNA used iRepertoire nested multiplex PCR. One-step reverse transcription and amplification started from approximately 100-400 ng of tissue mRNA or PBMC total RNA. Via MiXCR, TCRdb re-called the multiplex PCR reads, giving one row per CDR3 protein. In the table there are under 200,000 distinct CDR3 sequences, 32% of which are singletons.

Sequencing was done on a sample of glioma tissue, nonneoplastic brain tissue, or PBMCs (not recorded which). This sequence was found in a human donor with low-grade glioma or glioblastoma, undergoing nonglioma brain surgery, or in good health (not recorded which). The chain joins TRBV7-2 to TRBJ2-5; D is uncertain. CDR3 sequence (DNA): TGTGCCAGCAGCTTAGGGAAACAAGAGACCCAGTACTTC. This sequence encodes CASSLGKQETQYF.